This T cell receptor (beta chain) was documented in a study of CD8 T cells in ankylosing spondylitis. Study-level findings and limits: Ankylosing spondylitis blood seemed to carry a telltale TCR beta motif made of roughly 8 highly homologous variants. The authors reported significant enrichment of disease-linked clones in matched ankylosing spondylitis synovial fluid. Several of the motif variants were reported before in synovial fluid and blood from reactive arthritis. CD8+ by phenotype, disease-linked clones were relatively rare in peripheral blood.

The CDR3 extends over 16 amino acids. Germline V gene sequence: CDR1 SGHAT, CDR2 FQNNGV. V gave up 0 bases and J gave up 0 bases, with 9 bases separating them. This clonotype turned up a few times. The antigen is undetermined. Each CDR3 protein gets one entry after TCRdb re-called the 5' RACE reads with MiXCR. The top ten clones hold less than 35% of a sample with 230,000 or so distinct CDR3 sequences, about 18% of them seen once. This sequence joins TRBV11-2 and TRBJ1-5; D perhaps matches TRBD1 (6 bases). This TCR came from a male donor with ankylosing spondylitis or in good health (not recorded which). Specimen: blood, either unsorted or a sorted T cell fraction (not recorded which). The CDR3, as DNA: TGTGCCAGCAGCTTAGATAGGACAGCTAGCAATCAGCCCCAGCATTTT. The encoded protein is CASSLDRTASNQPQHF. The complete variable domain, with remaining parts taken from reference TRBV11-2 and TRBJ1-5, reads EAGVAQSPRYKIIEKRQSVAFWCNPISGHATLYWYQQILGQGPKLLIQFQNNGVVDDSQLPKDRFSAERLKGVDSTLKIQPAKLEDSAVYLCASSLDRTASNQPQHFGDGTRLSIL.